The rows below give T cell receptor beta chains drawn from one sample of a study of technical replicates of blood from several donors. Only in-frame clones appear in the TCRdb table, and some are missing; sequencing was by immunoSEQ multiplex PCR. The sample shows approximately 87,000 clones, more than 90% of them seen only once. The sample was T cells isolated from PBMCs. These receptor sequences come from a human donor in good health. Some clones in this sample may be carry-over from other donors' samples. Both conserved end residues are part of each CDR3. The D gene is left open where the match is weak. Rows give clone size only sometimes, using once, few, many, or a class for an expanded clone.

v_gene,d_gene,abundance,j_gene,CDR3nt,CDR3aa
TRBV4-1,NA,NA,TRBJ2-5,TGCGCCAGCAGCCAGGAGGGACAGACGGAGACCCAGTACTTC,CASSQEGQTETQYF
TRBV4-1,TRBD1,NA,TRBJ2-1,TGCGCCAGCAGCCAAGATAGAGTACAGGGGGCCAATGAGCAGTTCTTC,CASSQDRVQGANEQFF
TRBV11-2,TRBD2,NA,TRBJ2-2,TGTACCAGCGGGACTAGCGACCGCGGGGAGCTGTTTTTT,CTSGTSDRGELFF
TRBV5-6,TRBD2,NA,TRBJ2-2,TGTGCCAGCAGCTTCGGGGGGACCGGGGAGCTGTTTTTT,CASSFGGTGELFF
TRBV19,TRBD2,NA,TRBJ2-4,TGTGCCAGTAGTAGAGCGGGAGCCATAGCCAAAAACATTCAGTACTTC,CASSRAGAIAKNIQYF
TRBV5-7,TRBD2,NA,TRBJ2-3,TGTGCCAGCAGCCTTCAACTAAGACTAGCGGAATGCACAGATACGCAGTATTTT,CASSLQLRLAECTDTQYF
TRBV18,NA,NA,TRBJ2-7,TGTGCCAGCTCACAGCCCTTTGGACAGTTCTACGAGCAGTACTTC,CASSQPFGQFYEQYF
TRBV9,NA,NA,TRBJ2-7,TGTGCCAGCAGCGAGACGGGAGGGGGCTCCGAGCAGTACTTC,CASSETGGGSEQYF
TRBV9,NA,NA,TRBJ1-3,TGTGCCAGCAGCCCGAGGACAGACTCTGGAAACACCATATATTTT,CASSPRTDSGNTIYF
TRBV20-1,NA,once,TRBJ1-1,TGCAGTGCCCCGTTGAACACTGAAGCTTTCTTT,CSAPLNTEAFF
TRBV9,TRBD2,NA,TRBJ2-2,TGTGCCAGCAGCGAAATTTCCCTAGCGGGAGCGTCCGGGGAGCTGTTTTTT,CASSEISLAGASGELFF
TRBV19,NA,NA,TRBJ2-1,TGTGCCAGTAGTACATATTCAGGGGTCAATGAGCAGTTCTTC,CASSTYSGVNEQFF
TRBV7-7,NA,NA,TRBJ1-1,TGTGCTAGCAGCCCTACGATGAACACTGAAGCTTTCTTT,CASSPTMNTEAFF